The clone carrying this TCR beta chain was observed a few times. These data come from a study of T cells after yellow fever vaccination. Across the whole study: Low-cell-number fractions were prepared with SMART-Seq v4 Ultra Low Input.

Universal primer sites and UMIs were introduced during 5'RACE template-switching synthesis of TCR cDNA. TCRdb re-called the 5' RACE reads through MiXCR, storing one row per CDR3 protein. There are approximately 160,000 distinct CDR3 sequences in the sample; about a tenth occur only once, and around 33% lies in the top ten. V was cut by 1 base and J by 6 bases, with 12 bases left in between. Germline CDR1 is MGHRA and CDR2 is YSYEKL. The CDR3 consists of 14 residues. This sequence joins TRBV4-1 and TRBJ1-1; D not certain. This clonotype originated in a young man who received the YFV17D yellow fever vaccine. Material: CD8+ T cells sorted from PBMCs, obtained 45 days after the yellow fever booster vaccination. The CDR3 DNA sequence: TGCGCCAGCAGCCAAGTAAGCAAGATAGCTGAAGCTTTCTTT. Its protein product is CASSQVSKIAEAFF.